This record looks at one TCR beta chain sequence and its context. Germline V lookup: CDR1 MDHEN, CDR2 SYDVKM. The CDR3 is 13 amino acids. Losses at the gene ends were 2 bases for V and 8 bases for J; bases not matched to a gene: 4. The sample belongs to a study of control samples from healthy donors and cancer patients. Using immunoSEQ multiplex PCR, the repertoire was profiled, and TCRdb retains in-frame clones only, with some absent. Found here are roughly 93,000 clones, roughly nine tenths of them singletons; the top ten hold 9% to 10%. The TCR comes from a woman aged 50 to 60 with colorectal cancer. Input material: PBMCs. The V call is TRBV28, the J call TRBJ1-2; 8 nucleotides agree with TRBD1. Here the CDR3 reads CASSLQGAGGYTF. For the CDR3, the DNA is TGTGCCAGCAGTTTACAGGGGGCAGGCGGCTACACCTTC.